A single T cell receptor beta chain is shown here with its context. The antigen is not known. Template switching introduced a universal primer site, and the cDNA bore unique molecular identifiers. TCRdb independently ran MiXCR on the 5' RACE reads; one entry per CDR3 protein. The table shows around 1.7 million distinct CDR3 sequences, with less than 35% occurring only once. Deletions cut 3 bases from V and 4 bases from J, with 6 bases between. The CDR3 consists of 12 residues. The sample is drawn from a study of identical twins. Notes on the study in general: Cross-sectional statistics underpinned the conclusions; the same donors were not followed.

The chain has TRBV12-3 or TRBV12-4 and TRBJ1-2; D is undetermined. Sequencing was done on a sample of cord blood. The sequence was obtained from a newborn girl in good health. The CDR3 DNA reads TGTGCCAGCAGTTTCAGGTCCTATGGCTACACCTTC. Translating gives CASSFRSYGYTF.